This entry lists 13 T cell receptor beta chains sequenced from one sample in a study of blood T cell repertoires in COVID-19. The table came from immunoSEQ multiplex PCR; TCRdb's copy has only in-frame clones and leaves some out. The sample lists about 260,000 clones, over 80% occurring once. Sequenced input: peripheral blood. These receptor sequences come from a man in his 60s who had recovered from COVID-19.

The V and J genes are TRBV29-1 and TRBJ2-5, with D possibly being TRBD1 (5 bases). Trimming took 4 bases from V and 5 from J, leaving 11 bases between them. This CDR3 spans 12 amino acids. The germline CDR1 and CDR2 sequences are SQVTM and ANQGSEA. CDR3 loop: CSVGSGLETQYF. CDR3 sequence (DNA): TGCAGCGTTGGGTCAGGGTTGGAGACCCAGTACTTC. Using reference TRBV29-1 and TRBJ2-5 for the parts outside the CDR3, the full variable domain is SAVISQKPSRDICQRGTSLTIQCQVDSQVTMMFWYRQQPGQSLTLIATANQGSEATYESGFVIDKFPISRPNLTFSTLTVSNMSPEDSSIYLCSVGSGLETQYFGPGTRLLVL.

This clone was seen more than once but under ten times. The chain joins TRBV6-5 to TRBJ2-1; D remains unclear. Germline CDR1 MNHEY, CDR2 SVGAGI. This CDR3 contains 12 residues. Trimming took off 8 bases at V and 8 bases at J, with 13 bases between the two ends. CDR3 residues: CASGVTPDEQFF. In DNA form, the CDR3 reads TGTGCCAGCGGAGTTACCCCGGATGAGCAGTTCTTC.

The CDR3 DNA sequence: TGTGCCAGCTCACCAGAGGTGAGCAATCAGCCCCAGCATTTT. Translated, it gives CASSPEVSNQPQHF. The chain carries TRBV18 and TRBJ1-5; the D is unclear. The CDR3 consists of 14 residues. Germline CDR1 reads KGHSH; CDR2 reads LQKENI. V was trimmed by 2 bases and J by 1 base, leaving 6 bases between them.

This clone was seen a single time. The J gene is TRBJ2-7, the V gene TRBV12-3 or TRBV12-4; TRBD2 matches at 7 bases. Germline trimming cut 3 bases from V and 7 bases from J; bases unmatched to any gene: 6. This CDR3 spans 13 amino acids. In DNA, the CDR3 is TGTGCCAGCAGTTTGCGACTAGCAGGTGAGCAGTACTTC. Amino acids: CASSLRLAGEQYF.

The V call is TRBV6-6, the J call TRBJ1-4; TRBD1 matches 9 bases. The CDR3 is 16 residues long. Trimming cost V 5 bases and J 1 base; bases outside gene matches: 5. Germline V CDR1 and CDR2: MNHNY, SVGAGI (reference sequence). This chain's CDR3 is CASSKGTGITNEKLFF. Here the CDR3 DNA reads TGTGCCAGCAGTAAGGGGACAGGGATAACTAATGAAAAACTGTTTTTT.

The CDR3 reads CASSSQTSGSTGELFF. CDR3 sequence (DNA): TGCGCCAGCAGCTCACAGACTAGCGGGAGTACCGGGGAGCTGTTTTTT. The gene calls are TRBV5-1 and TRBJ2-2, with 12 bases identical to TRBD2. The CDR3 spans 16 residues. In germline, CDR1 is SGHRS, CDR2 YFSETQ. J lost 5 bases, V lost 3 bases, and 5 bases had no gene match.

CDR3 DNA sequence: TGTGCCTCCGACAGGGGGCGGCGTGAAAAACTGTTTTTT. It translates to CASDRGRREKLFF. This chain joins TRBV30 and TRBJ1-4; 10 nucleotides line up with TRBD1. Unmatched junction bases numbered 6, after V lost 7 bases and J lost 7 bases. CDR1 and CDR2 from the germline V gene are GTSNPN and SVGIG (reference sequence). This CDR3 comprises 13 residues.

The J gene is TRBJ2-2, the V gene TRBV5-5; 11 nucleotides match TRBD2. Germline CDR1 and CDR2: SGHKS and YYEKEE (reference sequence). With 7 bases clipped from V and 0 bases from J, the junction kept 2 bases outside the gene matches. The CDR3 has 15 residues. The CDR3 nucleotides read TGTGCCAGCTCTAGCGGGGGGACGAACACCGGGGAGCTGTTTTTT. Encoded protein: CASSSGGTNTGELFF.

CDR3 in amino acids: CASSLAGSGGRYNEQFF. The CDR3 DNA sequence: TGCGCCAGCAGCTTGGCCGGGTCAGGGGGCCGGTACAATGAGCAGTTCTTC. The chain couples TRBV5-1 to TRBJ2-1; 8 bases map to TRBD1. CDR3 length: 17 residues. V lost 0 bases and J lost 4; bases outside the gene matches: 9. Germline CDR1 is SGHRS and CDR2 is YFSETQ.

This chain connects TRBV10-2 to TRBJ1-6, with TRBD1 as a possible D gene (5 bases). The CDR3 totals 14 residues. The V and J ends lost 2 bases and 5 bases respectively, with 7 bases between them. Germline CDR1 reads WSHSY; CDR2 reads SAAADI. The CDR3 DNA follows: TGCGCCAGCAGTGAGGCAGGGAATAATTCACCCCTCCACTTT. It is translated as CASSEAGNNSPLHF.

This clone was observed a handful of times. The CDR3, as DNA: TGTGCCAGTGAGTCCCCGGGGATGAGCAATCAGCCCCAGCATTTT. Its translation is CASESPGMSNQPQHF. This rearrangement joins TRBV19 to TRBJ1-5; D remains ambiguous. The CDR3 has 15 residues. V was pared by 8 bases and J by 1 base, with 15 bases between. The germline CDR1 and CDR2 sequences are LNHDA and SQIVND (reference sequence).

This sequence joins TRBV4-1 and TRBJ2-3, with 14 bases aligning to TRBD2. Germline assignment: CDR1 MGHRA and CDR2 YSYEKL. V lost 4 bases and J lost 6; bases outside the gene matches: 12. The CDR3 has 18 residues. CDR3 bases: TGCGCCAGCAGCCGTCTGACTAGCGGGAGGGCCGCGGTGGATACGCAGTATTTT. It specifies CASSRLTSGRAAVDTQYF.

The V gene is TRBV10-1, the J gene TRBJ2-5, with 11 bases that match TRBD1. The CDR3 spans 20 residues. Germline CDR1 WNHNN, CDR2 SYGVQD (reference sequence). V shed 3 bases and J 2 bases; nucleotides not matched to a gene: 17. Here the CDR3 reads CASSDPGQGAGLLGQETQYF. The CDR3 DNA reads as TGCGCCAGCAGTGATCCAGGACAGGGGGCTGGCCTTCTCGGACAAGAGACCCAGTACTTC.